This entry describes one T cell receptor beta chain. Its antigen remains unidentified. Trimming shortened V by 2 bases and J by 2 bases, and 17 bases separated the two germline ends. Germline CDR1 is SGHAT and CDR2 is FQNNGV. The CDR3 consists of 17 residues. Into CD45RA+ naive and CD45RA-negative memory subsets, the CD4+ cells were split. The data belong to a study of shared clonotypes between healthy human individuals. Study-level findings and limits: Researchers sampled blood only, noting tissue repertoires likely differ. Sorted-subset sequencing, rarefaction showed, was incomplete despite large depth.

The data were produced by immunoSEQ multiplex PCR, yet TCRdb's version contains in-frame clones alone and is incomplete. The profile covers 2 million or so clones, with 85% to 95% appearing a single time and 0.1% to 0.15% taken by the ten largest. This sequence joins TRBV11-2 and TRBJ2-3, with D perhaps matching TRBD2 (5 bases). Sequencing input: naive CD4+ T cells sorted from blood. Subset here: CD45RA+ positively selected. This sequence originates from a man between 18 and 35 years old in good health. As DNA, the CDR3 is TGTGCCAGCAGCTTATTCCTCCGCGGGCAGGCCACAGATACGCAGTATTTT. Translated, it gives CASSLFLRGQATDTQYF.